The 10 T cell receptor beta chains presented below share a single source sample, sequenced in a study of T cells in narcolepsy. The method was immunoSEQ multiplex PCR; TCRdb's version includes in-frame clones alone and lacks a portion of them. The sample includes 20,000 to 30,000 clones, 85% to 90% of them seen just once. The specimen was CD45RA- memory CD4+ T cells from PBMCs. All receptors come from a human donor with narcolepsy.

The V call is TRBV27, the J call TRBJ2-5; 9 nucleotides match TRBD2. J was trimmed by 6 bases and V by 0 bases; bases with no gene match: 5. CDR1 and CDR2 from the germline V gene are MNHEY and SMNVEV (reference sequence). This CDR3 is 15 amino acids long. DNA for the CDR3: TGTGCCAGCAGTTTATCGAGTAGCGGGAGAAAGACCCAGTACTTC. Protein product: CASSLSSSGRKTQYF.

The table lists this clone with a few counts. The CDR3, as DNA: TGTGCCAGCAGCTCTCGCCGGTCGGCAGGGACCCAGTACTTC. Protein: CASSSRRSAGTQYF. The chain joins TRBV4-2 to TRBJ2-5; D uncertain. CDR1 is LGHNA and CDR2 is YNFKEQ in the germline V gene. Trimming took off 5 bases at V and 7 bases at J, with 17 bases between the two ends. The length of the CDR3 is 14 residues.

This chain links TRBV5-6 with TRBJ2-5; a possible D gene is TRBD2 (6 bases). The V gene's germline CDR1 is SGHDT and CDR2 YYEEEE. The V end was cut by 1 base, the J end by 9 bases, with 13 bases between. CDR3 length: 13 residues. CDR3 coding DNA: TGTGCCAGCAGCTTGAGGGCTTGGGAGGCCCAGTACTTC. This encodes CASSLRAWEAQYF.

V is TRBV5-1 and J is TRBJ2-7, with TRBD2 matching 11 bases. There are 17 residues in the CDR3. Germline loops: CDR1 SGHRS, CDR2 YFSETQ. The trim removed 4 bases at V and 0 bases at J, leaving 9 bases unmatched. The CDR3 DNA reads TGCGCCAGCAGCGCCCAAGGACTAGCGGGTAACTCCTACGAGCAGTACTTC. Protein product: CASSAQGLAGNSYEQYF.

The chain combines TRBV14 with TRBJ2-2; the match to TRBD2 covers 13 bases. Germline-derived CDR1 and CDR2 are SGHDN and FVKESK. The length of the CDR3 is 17 residues. The trim removed 3 bases at V and 3 bases at J, leaving 4 bases unmatched. The chain's CDR3 is CASSHGTSGTYTGELFF. As DNA, the CDR3 is TGTGCCAGCAGCCACGGGACTAGCGGGACTTACACCGGGGAGCTGTTTTTT.

This clone was observed a handful of times. V and J are TRBV5-1 and TRBJ1-1; a possible D gene is TRBD1 (5 bases). Looked up from germline, CDR1 is SGHRS and CDR2 is YFSETQ. Trimming stripped 2 bases from V and 3 bases from J, with 14 bases between. This CDR3 has 15 amino acids. This CDR3 is CASSFAQDRHTEAFF. Written as DNA, the CDR3 is TGCGCCAGCAGCTTTGCACAGGACCGACACACTGAAGCTTTCTTT. Combining the CDR3 with reference TRBV5-1 and TRBJ1-1 gives the whole variable domain KAGVTQTPRYLIKTRGQQVTLSCSPISGHRSVSWYQQTPGQGLQFLFEYFSETQRNKGNFPGRFSGRQFSNSRSEMNVSTLELGDSALYLCASSFAQDRHTEAFFGQGTRLTVV.

The V call is TRBV6-4, the J call TRBJ2-7, with a possible D match to TRBD2 (6 bases). Per the germline V gene, CDR1 is MRHNA and CDR2 is SNTAGT. This CDR3 is 15 amino acids long. Trimming stripped 6 bases from V and 3 bases from J, with 18 bases between. This CDR3 is CASRPPWGEIYEQYF. The CDR3 DNA sequence: TGTGCCAGCAGACCACCGTGGGGGGAGATCTACGAGCAGTACTTC.

The chain couples TRBV7-2 to TRBJ1-1; D call uncertain. V was shortened by 9 bases and J by 0 bases, with 5 bases between the two germline ends. Germline values: CDR1 SGHTA, CDR2 FQGNSA. The CDR3 contains 11 residues. In nucleotides, the CDR3 is TGTGCCAGTTCGGTGAACACTGAAGCTTTCTTT. Its translation: CASSVNTEAFF.

The V and J genes are TRBV6-1 and TRBJ2-3; 10 bases map to TRBD2. CDR1 MNHNS and CDR2 SASEGT come from the germline V gene. V trimming: 7 bases; J trimming: 6 bases; junction bases outside the gene matches: 4. CDR3 length: 13 amino acids. CDR3 nucleotides: TGTGCCAGCACTAGCGGGGGTTGGGATACGCAGTATTTT. It translates to CASTSGGWDTQYF.

The CDR3 DNA follows: TGCGCCAGCAGCTTGGCCCCGGGACAGGGTTTGTCCTACAATGAGCAGTTCTTC. Its translation is CASSLAPGQGLSYNEQFF. This chain connects TRBV5-1 to TRBJ2-1, with 9 bases lining up with TRBD1. With V trimmed by 0 bases and J by 1 base, 8 bases remained unmatched. Per the germline V gene, CDR1 is SGHRS and CDR2 is YFSETQ. The length of the CDR3 is 18 residues. The variable domain in full, completed from reference TRBV5-1 and TRBJ2-1, reads KAGVTQTPRYLIKTRGQQVTLSCSPISGHRSVSWYQQTPGQGLQFLFEYFSETQRNKGNFPGRFSGRQFSNSRSEMNVSTLELGDSALYLCASSLAPGQGLSYNEQFFGPGTRLTVL.